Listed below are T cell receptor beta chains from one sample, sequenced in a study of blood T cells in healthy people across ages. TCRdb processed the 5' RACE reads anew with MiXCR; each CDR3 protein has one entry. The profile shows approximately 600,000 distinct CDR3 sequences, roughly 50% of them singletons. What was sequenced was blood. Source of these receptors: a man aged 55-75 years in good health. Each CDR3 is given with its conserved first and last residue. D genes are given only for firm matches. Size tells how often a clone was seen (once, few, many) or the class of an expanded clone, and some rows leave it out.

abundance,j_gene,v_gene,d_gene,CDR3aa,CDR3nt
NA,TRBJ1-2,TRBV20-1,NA,CSAVPGGWNYGYTF,TGCAGTGCGGTCCCCGGGGGGTGGAACTATGGCTACACCTTC
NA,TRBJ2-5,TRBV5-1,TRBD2,CASSYGTRPQETQYF,TGCGCCAGCAGCTACGGGACTAGACCCCAAGAGACCCAGTACTTC
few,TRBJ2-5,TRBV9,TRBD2,CASSSRTSRETQYF,TGTGCCAGCAGCTCCAGGACTAGCCGGGAGACCCAGTACTTC
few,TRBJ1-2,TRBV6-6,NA,CASSPDSTYGYTF,TGTGCCAGCAGCCCGGACAGTACCTATGGCTACACCTTC
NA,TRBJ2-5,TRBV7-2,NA,CVSTLLNRAPQETQYF,TGTGTCAGCACCCTTCTGAACAGGGCTCCACAAGAGACCCAGTACTTC
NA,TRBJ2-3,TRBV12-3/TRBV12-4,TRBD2,CASSSDLAGGPTDTQYF,TGTGCCAGCAGTTCAGACCTAGCGGGGGGGCCTACAGATACGCAGTATTTT
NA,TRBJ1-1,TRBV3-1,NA,CASSPLRGEAFF,TGTGCCAGCAGCCCCCTGAGGGGTGAAGCTTTCTTT
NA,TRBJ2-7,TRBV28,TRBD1,CASSNDRGSTYEQYF,TGTGCCAGCAGCAATGACAGGGGGTCTACCTACGAGCAGTACTTC
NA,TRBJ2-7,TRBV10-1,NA,CASSAGDSYEQYF,TGCGCCAGCAGTGCGGGAGACTCCTACGAGCAGTACTTC
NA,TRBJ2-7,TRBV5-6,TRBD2,CASSMAPSGGPYEQYF,TGTGCCAGCAGCATGGCCCCTAGCGGGGGGCCTTACGAGCAGTACTTC
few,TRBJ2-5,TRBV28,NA,CASSPTGTGQETQYF,TGTGCCAGCAGCCCAACCGGGACGGGCCAAGAGACCCAGTACTTC
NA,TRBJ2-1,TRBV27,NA,CASSPRGATYEQFF,TGTGCCAGCAGCCCCCGGGGGGCTACGTATGAGCAGTTCTTC
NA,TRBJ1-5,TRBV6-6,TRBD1,CASSYSGQVDNQPQHF,TGTGCCAGCAGTTACTCGGGACAGGTTGACAATCAGCCCCAGCATTTT
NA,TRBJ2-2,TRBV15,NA,CATSRDGGSGELFF,TGTGCCACCAGCAGAGACGGGGGTTCCGGGGAGCTGTTTTTT
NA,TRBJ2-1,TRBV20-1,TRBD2,CSASSGGITEQFF,TGCAGTGCTAGTAGCGGGGGGATCACTGAGCAGTTCTTC
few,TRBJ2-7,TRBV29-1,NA,CSVAPSSYEQYF,TGCAGCGTCGCACCCAGCTCCTACGAGCAGTACTTC
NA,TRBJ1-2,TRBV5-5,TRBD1,CASSPTGYGANYGYTF,TGTGCCAGCAGCCCGACAGGGTATGGAGCTAACTATGGCTACACCTTC
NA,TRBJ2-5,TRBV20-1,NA,CSAIMPSVLKTQYF,TGCAGTGCTATTATGCCTAGCGTCCTCAAGACCCAGTACTTC
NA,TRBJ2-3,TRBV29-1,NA,CSVPTPDRTDTQYF,TGCAGCGTTCCTACCCCAGACCGCACAGATACGCAGTATTTT
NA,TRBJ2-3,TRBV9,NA,CASSVSRESQYF,TGTGCCAGCAGCGTATCCCGAGAGTCGCAGTATTTT
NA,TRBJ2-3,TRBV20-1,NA,CSAREVRVSDTQYF,TGCAGTGCTAGAGAAGTCAGGGTATCAGATACGCAGTATTTT
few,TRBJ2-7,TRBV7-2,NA,CASSFSAGAGEQYF,TGTGCCAGCAGCTTTAGCGCAGGGGCTGGTGAGCAGTACTTC